These 7 T cell receptor beta chains were sequenced from one sample in a study of neurological immune-mediated disorders. TCRdb processed the 5' RACE reads anew with MiXCR; each CDR3 protein has one entry. The data contain 67,000 or so distinct CDR3 sequences, roughly 13% of them singletons. Time point reported: longitudinal time-point 1 (baseline). Sequencing was done on a sample of PBMCs. These TCRs come from a female donor with HTLV-1-associated myelopathy (HAM/TSP).

This clonotype was seen at least ten times. The J gene is TRBJ2-1, the V gene TRBV12-3 or TRBV12-4; the match to TRBD2 covers 13 bases. This CDR3 region has 13 residues. Trimming took 1 base from V and 16 from J; bases not matched to a gene: 4. The CDR3 region is CASSLGLAGGLFF. CDR3 nucleotides: TGTGCCAGCAGTTTAGGACTAGCGGGGGGTCTTTTCTTC.

In this sample, this clonotype turned up many times. DNA of the CDR3: TGCAGTGCTGATAAAAGGGCCCTTAGTGTGTCCGGGGAGCTGTTTTTT. As protein: CSADKRALSVSGELFF. This chain uses TRBV20-1 with TRBJ2-2; D uncertain. Germline CDR1 DFQATT, CDR2 SNEGSKA (reference sequence). Trimming removed 5 bases at V and 6 bases at J, with 22 bases between. The CDR3 runs 16 residues.

Points on this clonotype: A read error may explain this, as a much larger clone is one base away. The V call is TRBV20-1, the J call TRBJ2-7; TRBD1 or TRBD2 may be the D gene (7 bases each). The CDR3 sequence is 13 residues long. V lost 2 bases and J lost 5, with 13 bases in between. CDR1 DFQATT and CDR2 SNEGSKA come from the germline V gene (reference sequence). CDR3 coding DNA: TGCAGTGCTAGACAGGGGGGGGGAGACGAGCAGTACTTC. It specifies CSARQGGGDEQYF.

This clonotype was observed at least ten times. The V gene is TRBV3-1, the J gene TRBJ2-7, with no clear D. The germline V and J ends were trimmed by 3 bases and 2 bases, with 11 bases remaining between them. The CDR3 loop spans 14 amino acids. CDR1 is LGHDT, CDR2 YNNKEL, per germline (reference sequence). Written as DNA, the CDR3 is TGTGCCAGCAGCCAGCAGCCGATGACCTACGAGCAGTACTTC. Its protein is CASSQQPMTYEQYF.

In this sample, this clonotype turned up a few times. The V gene is TRBV5-1, the J gene TRBJ1-6; 7 bases map to TRBD1. V lost 0 bases and J lost 4; bases outside the gene matches: 1. The CDR3 totals 15 residues. Germline loops: CDR1 SGHRS, CDR2 YFSETQ. The CDR3 coding sequence is TGCGCCAGCAGCTTGGGACAGGGATATAATTCACCCCTCCACTTT. Translated: CASSLGQGYNSPLHF.

The chain joins TRBV9 to TRBJ2-3; 11 bases map to TRBD2. J gave up 2 bases and V 3 bases, and 20 bases lay outside the gene matches. There are 21 residues in the CDR3. Germline-derived CDR1 and CDR2 are SGDLS and YYNGEE. The CDR3 spells CASSAEDPPGLADLLTDTQYF. DNA for the CDR3: TGTGCCAGCAGCGCCGAAGACCCCCCGGGACTAGCGGACCTACTCACAGATACGCAGTATTTT.

At least ten counts were recorded for this clonotype. The chain carries TRBV5-1 and TRBJ2-1; D remains unclear. The V end was cut by 4 bases, the J end by 8 bases, with 16 bases between. Germline V gene lookup returns CDR1 SGHRS and CDR2 YFSETQ. The CDR3 is 14 residues long. CDR3 region: CASSPPQANHEQFF. The CDR3 DNA is TGCGCCAGCAGCCCGCCCCAAGCTAACCATGAGCAGTTCTTC.